A single sample gave rise to the 14 T cell receptor beta chains below, sequenced in a study of human T cells and chemical hapten exposure. MiXCR, run by TCRdb on the RACE reads, gives a single entry per CDR3 protein. The repertoire includes 45,000 to 60,000 distinct CDR3 sequences, about 9.2% of them detected once, and more than 13% sits in the top ten. Time point noted: pre-sensitization, week 0. Treatment in this sample: therapeutic diphenylcyclopropenone sensitization with weekly scalp DPC. Source: whole blood, taken in connection with sensitization to the hapten diphenylcyclopropenone (DPC). The receptors were gathered from a woman aged 40 to 50 with alopecia areata. Some clones in this sample may be carry-over from other donors' samples.

The table lists this clonotype with many counts. The V gene is TRBV6-2 or TRBV6-3, the J gene TRBJ2-7; D is uncertain. CDR3 length: 12 residues. V lost 0 bases, J lost 3 bases, and 3 bases lay in between. The germline gives CDR1 MNHEY, CDR2 SVGEGT. The CDR3 protein is CASSYSVYEQYF. The CDR3, as DNA: TGTGCCAGCAGTTACTCGGTCTACGAGCAGTACTTC.

This clonotype was seen at least ten times. This rearrangement joins TRBV6-2 or TRBV6-3 to TRBJ2-7; D possibly matches TRBD1 or TRBD2 (5 bases each). The CDR3 is 14 amino acids. Germline CDR1 MNHEY, CDR2 SVGEGT. V dropped 4 bases and J dropped 2 bases, with 12 bases sitting between them. The chain's CDR3 is CASSSSEGPYEQYF. CDR3 in DNA: TGTGCCAGCAGTTCCTCCGAGGGGCCCTACGAGCAGTACTTC.

In its sample, this clonotype was seen many times. This chain connects TRBV19 to TRBJ2-6; TRBD1 aligns across 7 bases. Trimming cost V 5 bases and J 0 bases; bases outside gene matches: 4. The CDR3 covers 16 residues. Looked up from germline, CDR1 is LNHDA and CDR2 is SQIVND (reference sequence). The CDR3 DNA reads TGTGCCAGTAGTGCGACAGGGCCCTCTGGGGCCAACGTCCTGACTTTC. Translation: CASSATGPSGANVLTF. The complete variable domain, with remaining parts taken from reference TRBV19 and TRBJ2-6, reads DGGITQSPKYLFRKEGQNVTLSCEQNLNHDAMYWYRQDPGQGLRLIYYSQIVNDFQKGDIAEGYSVSREKKESFPLTVTSAQKNPTAFYLCASSATGPSGANVLTFGAGSRLTVL.

This clonotype was picked up many times. This chain connects TRBV6-6 to TRBJ1-1, with D unresolved. This CDR3 spans 14 amino acids. Germline V gene sequence: CDR1 MNHNY, CDR2 SVGAGI (reference sequence). Trimming removed 0 bases at V and 9 bases at J, with 14 bases between. CDR3 residues: CASSYSGSEGKAFF. In DNA, the CDR3 is TGTGCCAGCAGTTACTCGGGTTCTGAGGGAAAAGCTTTCTTT.

This clonotype was found a few times. CDR3 sequence: CASSASRGQPRGETQYF. CDR3 DNA sequence: TGTGCCAGCAGCGCAAGTAGGGGACAACCCCGGGGAGAGACCCAGTACTTC. The genes are TRBV9 and TRBJ2-5, with D tentatively TRBD1 (6 bases). The CDR3 is 17 residues long. The germline V gene has CDR1 SGDLS and CDR2 YYNGEE. The V end was cut by 3 bases, the J end by 4 bases, with 22 bases between.

This clonotype has ten or more counts. The CDR3 bases are TGCAGTGCTATTGGGGGGGCAGGCACTGAAGCTTTCTTT. Amino acids: CSAIGGAGTEAFF. The J gene is TRBJ1-1, the V gene TRBV20-1, with D perhaps TRBD1 (6 bases). This CDR3 contains 13 residues. V gave up 4 bases and J gave up 4 bases, with 13 bases separating them. Germline loops: CDR1 DFQATT, CDR2 SNEGSKA (reference sequence).

This clonotype was counted many times. The V call is TRBV5-1, the J call TRBJ1-5, with D possibly TRBD1 on 6 matching bases. There are 14 residues in the CDR3. Germline values: CDR1 SGHRS, CDR2 YFSETQ. V shed 1 base and J shed 7 bases, with 12 bases lying between them. The CDR3 spells CASSLTGQGQPQHF. The CDR3 DNA reads TGCGCCAGCAGCTTGACAGGGCAGGGCCAGCCCCAGCATTTT.

This clonotype was counted at least ten times. V and J are TRBV30 and TRBJ1-4; tentatively, D is TRBD1 (5 bases). This CDR3 contains 14 residues. Trimming took 1 base from V and 5 from J, leaving 11 bases between them. Germline assignment: CDR1 GTSNPN and CDR2 SVGIG (reference sequence). In nucleotides, the CDR3 is TGTGCCTGGAGTGCCGGGGCCTGGAATGAAAAACTGTTTTTT. It codes for CAWSAGAWNEKLFF. Combining the CDR3 with reference TRBV30 and TRBJ1-4 gives the whole variable domain SQTIHQWPATLVQPVGSPLSLECTVEGTSNPNLYWYRQAAGRGLQLLFYSVGIGQISSEVPQNLSASRPQDRQFILSSKKLLLSDSGFYLCAWSAGAWNEKLFFGSGTQLSVL.

This clonotype was seen at least ten times. The chain employs TRBV2 and TRBJ1-2, with 10 bases lining up with TRBD1. This CDR3 region has 15 residues. V shed 5 bases and J 8 bases; nucleotides not matched to a gene: 11. Germline V gene data show CDR1 as SNHLY and CDR2 as FYNNEI. The CDR3 loop reads CASSTVDRGLGGYTF. The DNA of the CDR3 is TGTGCCAGCAGTACCGTCGACAGGGGGCTCGGCGGCTACACCTTC.

This clonotype was seen many times. The genes are TRBV5-3 and TRBJ2-7; 10 positions match TRBD1. TRBV5-3 qualifies as an ORF whose function is uncertain. V trimming: 4 bases; J trimming: 5 bases; junction bases outside the gene matches: 12. The CDR3 contains 16 residues. CDR3 residues: CARSLFRGTGDHEQYF. Written as DNA, the CDR3 is TGTGCCAGAAGCCTCTTCAGGGGGACAGGGGACCACGAGCAGTACTTC.

V is TRBV7-9 and J is TRBJ1-2; D not certain. This CDR3 is built from 14 residues. Trimming cost V 5 bases and J 1 base, with 11 bases left between them. CDR1 and CDR2 from the germline V gene are SEHNR and FQNEAQ (reference sequence). The CDR3 bases are TGTGCCAGCAGCCCCGAACACTTTAACTATGGCTACACCTTC. Translation: CASSPEHFNYGYTF.

The V gene is TRBV5-8, the J gene TRBJ1-5; D call uncertain. Deletions cut 0 bases from V and 6 bases from J, with 10 bases between. This CDR3 is 14 amino acids long. The V gene's germline CDR1 is SGHTS and CDR2 YDEGEE. As DNA, the CDR3 is TGTGCCAGCAGCTTGGCGAAGTCAGCTCAGCCCCAGCATTTT. Its translation: CASSLAKSAQPQHF.

This clonotype was counted ten times or more. V and J are TRBV2 and TRBJ2-7; D possibly corresponds to TRBD1 (6 bases). Germline V gene sequence: CDR1 SNHLY, CDR2 FYNNEI. The CDR3 is 13 residues long. Trimming took 9 bases from V and 1 from J, leaving 13 bases between them. The CDR3 is CASNRDTSYEQYF. The CDR3 nucleotides are TGTGCCAGTAACCGGGACACTTCCTACGAGCAGTACTTC.

This clonotype was counted a few times. The chain uses TRBV5-1 and TRBJ1-2; D is undetermined. The CDR3 runs 14 residues. From germline, CDR1 is SGHRS and CDR2 YFSETQ. V shed 2 bases and J shed 8 bases, with 16 bases lying between them. This chain's CDR3 is CASSFGRPGYGYTF. CDR3 DNA sequence: TGCGCCAGCAGCTTCGGCAGGCCGGGGTACGGCTACACCTTC.